The clone carrying this T cell receptor beta chain has more than one count but fewer than ten. Its antigen is still unknown. TCRdb ran MiXCR on the reads and lists one entry per CDR3 protein. The sample yields about 360,000 distinct CDR3 sequences, around a sixth seen once. The sample originates from a study of T cell repertoires in cytomegalovirus infection. Study results and caveats: HLA-C-restricted CMV-specific TCR beta clonotypes were dominant in the ex vivo response.

Sequenced sample: PBMCs. The sequence came from a human donor in good health (CMV status not recorded). Some clones in this sample may be carry-over from other donors' samples.

The CDR3 loop reads CASSPLGRGAGEADTQYF. CDR3 DNA: TGTGCCAGCTCACCTCTAGGCCGAGGAGCGGGGGAAGCAGATACGCAGTATTTT. The genes are TRBV18 and TRBJ2-3; TRBD2 matches at 8 bases. V lost 3 bases, J lost 4 bases, and 15 bases stayed unmatched. Germline V gene data show CDR1 as KGHSH and CDR2 as LQKENI. This CDR3 is built from 18 residues. The full variable domain, in which reference TRBV18 and TRBJ2-3 provide the parts outside the CDR3, is NAGVMQNPRHLVRRRGQEARLRCSPMKGHSHVYWYRQLPEEGLKFMVYLQKENIIDESGMPKERFSAEFPKEGPSILRIQQVVRGDSAAYFCASSPLGRGAGEADTQYFGPGTRLTVL.